The 21 T cell receptor beta chains listed next were all sequenced from one sample in a study of cytomegalovirus exposure and HLA in healthy donors. In the PCR, 60 Vbeta and 13 Jbeta primers were used. Produced via immunoSEQ multiplex PCR; TCRdb's table is partial and in-frame only. The repertoire holds around 130,000 clones, with 83% as singletons. The source material was PBMCs. The receptors come from a girl under 10 years old in good health and CMV-seronegative.

The V gene is TRBV30, the J gene TRBJ2-2; 8 bases map to TRBD2. Trimming cost V 2 bases and J 7 bases; bases outside gene matches: 12. CDR1 and CDR2 from the germline V gene are GTSNPN and SVGIG (reference sequence). This CDR3 spans 16 amino acids. In nucleotides, the CDR3 is TGTGCCTGGAGTACCTTCGTGCGGGAGGTCAACGGGGAGCTGTTTTTT. Protein: CAWSTFVREVNGELFF.

This chain links TRBV4-1 with TRBJ1-1; maybe TRBD1 (5 bases). V was clipped by 5 bases and J by 8 bases, with 18 bases between them. This CDR3 contains 14 residues. The germline CDR1 and CDR2 sequences are MGHRA and YSYEKL. CDR3 region: CASSGLIRGTEAFF. The CDR3 region has the DNA TGCGCCAGCAGCGGTTTGATAAGGGGAACAGAAGCTTTCTTT.

Points on this clone: Distinct nucleotide sequences in the sample also encode this CDR3. The CDR3 here is CASSLDREAFF. In DNA, the CDR3 is TGTGCCAGCAGCTTAGACAGGGAAGCTTTCTTT. V and J are TRBV7-9 and TRBJ1-1; D may be TRBD1 (5 bases). V lost 1 base to trimming and J lost 8 bases, with 5 bases between them. The CDR3 is 11 amino acids. Looked up from germline, CDR1 is SEHNR and CDR2 is FQNEAQ (reference sequence).

V gene TRBV14 combines with J gene TRBJ2-7; D gene ambiguous. The germline V gene has CDR1 SGHDN and CDR2 FVKESK. CDR3 length: 15 amino acids. V shed 1 base and J shed 6 bases, with 16 bases lying between them. CDR3 nucleotides: TGTGCCAGCAGCCAAGGACGGGTTCTGGGTTTCGAGCAGTACTTC. Its protein is CASSQGRVLGFEQYF.

The chain uses TRBV7-9 and TRBJ2-1; maybe TRBD1 (6 bases). Trimming cost V 7 bases and J 8 bases, with 21 bases left between them. CDR1 SEHNR and CDR2 FQNEAQ come from the germline V gene (reference sequence). The CDR3 contains 15 residues. CDR3 coding DNA: TGTGCCAGCAACGTCCCCGGGACACCCACGGATGAGCAGTTCTTC. As protein: CASNVPGTPTDEQFF. The entire variable domain, with the rest obtained from reference TRBV7-9 and TRBJ2-1, is as follows: DTGVSQNPRHKITKRGQNVTFRCDPISEHNRLYWYRQTLGQGPEFLTYFQNEAQLEKSRLLSDRFSAERPKGSFSTLEIQRTEQGDSAMYLCASNVPGTPTDEQFFGPGTRLTVL.

This chain uses TRBV6-5 with TRBJ2-1; 9 bases fit TRBD1. The length of the CDR3 is 14 residues. Germline V CDR1 and CDR2: MNHEY, SVGAGI. The V gene end was trimmed by 6 bases and the J gene end by 6 bases; junction bases not matched to a gene: 6. The CDR3 protein is CASSRDRVVNEQFF. CDR3 in DNA: TGTGCCAGCAGCCGGGACAGGGTAGTCAATGAGCAGTTCTTC.

This sequence joins TRBV27 and TRBJ2-5, with TRBD2 matching over 7 bases. The length of the CDR3 is 12 residues. V lost 4 bases and J lost 4; bases outside the gene matches: 0. Germline lookup yields CDR1 MNHEY and CDR2 SMNVEV (reference sequence). Here the CDR3 reads CASSSGGETQYF. The CDR3 nucleotides read TGTGCCAGCAGTTCGGGGGGAGAGACCCAGTACTTC.

The chain employs TRBV10-2 and TRBJ2-5; 11 nucleotides align to TRBD2. With the DNA end fitting TRBJ2-7 better, the J assignment may be wrong. This CDR3 contains 19 residues. The V gene's germline CDR1 is WSHSY and CDR2 SAAADI. CDR3 DNA sequence: TGCGCCAGCAGTGAGCCTCGAATTAGCGGGAGGGTACGAGGGGACGAGCAGTACTTC. Translation: CASSEPRISGRVRGDEQYF.

This chain connects TRBV6-4 to TRBJ2-7; 9 bases map to TRBD1. The ends lost 6 bases at V and 3 bases at J; junction bases unmatched: 9. Germline V gene data show CDR1 as MRHNA and CDR2 as SNTAGT. The CDR3 has 15 residues. This CDR3 reads CASSPTGQGIYEQYF. DNA of the CDR3: TGTGCCAGCAGCCCCACCGGACAGGGGATCTACGAGCAGTACTTC.

For this clone: No DNA is shown, since the ends of the CDR3 on it are uncertain; the CDR3 is the one TCRdb lists. CDR3 amino acids: CASLRAGELFF. V and J are TRBV19 and TRBJ2-2; TRBD2 reflects the table's D call only, with no check against the DNA. Germline-derived CDR1 and CDR2 are LNHDA and SQIVND (reference sequence). The CDR3 region is 11 residues in length, termini included.

V is TRBV19 and J is TRBJ1-5; TRBD1 is a possible D gene (5 bases). CDR1 is LNHDA, CDR2 SQIVND, per germline (reference sequence). The V end was cut by 7 bases, the J end by 4 bases, with 14 bases between. This CDR3 has 14 amino acids. The CDR3 reads CASNGAGVNQPQHF. As DNA, the CDR3 is TGTGCCAGTAATGGGGCGGGGGTAAATCAGCCCCAGCATTTT. The entire variable domain, with the rest obtained from reference TRBV19 and TRBJ1-5, is as follows: DGGITQSPKYLFRKEGQNVTLSCEQNLNHDAMYWYRQDPGQGLRLIYYSQIVNDFQKGDIAEGYSVSREKKESFPLTVTSAQKNPTAFYLCASNGAGVNQPQHFGDGTRLSIL.

Regarding this clone: One end of the junction does not line up with germline, which may come from a read error. V and J are TRBV30 and TRBJ2-2; D may be TRBD2 (6 bases). Germline V CDR1 and CDR2: GTSNPN, SVGIG (reference sequence). The CDR3 covers 13 residues. The CDR3, as DNA: TGTGCCTGGAGTGTACAGAGCACCGGGGGGCTGTTTTTT. The encoded protein is CAWSVQSTGGLFF. Full variable domain (missing parts from reference TRBV30 and TRBJ2-2): SQTIHQWPATLVQPVGSPLSLECTVEGTSNPNLYWYRQAAGRGLQLLFYSVGIGQISSEVPQNLSASRPQDRQFILSSKKLLLSDSGFYLCAWSVQSTGGLFFGEGSRLTVL.

The chain has TRBV27 and TRBJ2-3; weak D call: TRBD2 (5 bases). Germline CDR1 is MNHEY and CDR2 is SMNVEV (reference sequence). Trimming removed 2 bases from V and 8 bases from J, with 23 bases in between. The length of the CDR3 is 17 residues. The CDR3 DNA reads TGTGCCAGCAGTTTAACTGAAACTCTAAACCTCCGGGGTACGCAGTATTTT. Protein sequence: CASSLTETLNLRGTQYF.

This rearrangement joins TRBV5-6 to TRBJ1-2, with 7 bases aligning to TRBD1. Trimming at V came to 2 bases and at J to 3 bases, leaving 13 bases not matched to a gene. The CDR3 totals 17 residues. Germline V gene lookup returns CDR1 SGHDT and CDR2 YYEEEE. The CDR3 region has the DNA TGTGCCAGCAGCTTTGATTTCAACAGGGGCCACGACTATGGCTACACCTTC. Amino acid sequence: CASSFDFNRGHDYGYTF.

This rearrangement joins TRBV27 to TRBJ2-3; D not certain. Germline V CDR1 and CDR2: MNHEY, SMNVEV (reference sequence). V shed 2 bases and J shed 0 bases, with 6 bases lying between them. The CDR3 runs to 14 residues. CDR3: CASSLSESTDTQYF. The CDR3 nucleotides are TGTGCCAGCAGTTTAAGTGAGAGCACAGATACGCAGTATTTT.

The chain recombines TRBV2 with TRBJ1-2; 7 bases line up with TRBD1. The CDR3 is made up of 14 amino acids. After removal of 4 bases from V and 8 bases from J, the junction contained 10 bases not matched to a gene. Germline loops: CDR1 SNHLY, CDR2 FYNNEI. CDR3 DNA sequence: TGTGCCAGCAGTGCCCCGACAGGGAAGGTAGGCTACACCTTC. It codes for CASSAPTGKVGYTF.

CDR3 DNA: TGTGCCAGCAGCATACCTGCCGGGACAGCGGATGGAGCTTTCTTT. This sequence encodes CASSIPAGTADGAFF. V is TRBV28 and J is TRBJ1-1; 7 positions agree with TRBD1. Germline V lookup: CDR1 MDHEN, CDR2 SYDVKM. V shed 6 bases, J shed 10 bases, and the junction held 17 bases outside the gene matches. The CDR3 extends over 15 amino acids. The full variable domain, rest sourced from reference TRBV28 and TRBJ1-1, is DVKVTQSSRYLVKRTGEKVFLECVQDMDHENMFWYRQDPGLGLRLIYFSYDVKMKEKGDIPEGYSVSREKKERFSLILESASTNQTSMYLCASSIPAGTADGAFFGQGTRLTVV.

V usage is TRBV4-1 and J usage is TRBJ2-1, with D possibly matching TRBD2 (5 bases). The V end lost 2 bases, the J end lost 10 bases, and 15 bases lay between the germline ends. The CDR3 length is 14 residues. The germline CDR1 and CDR2 sequences are MGHRA and YSYEKL. DNA of the CDR3: TGCGCCAGCAGCCAACGTAATCAACGGGGAGAGCAGTTCTTC. The encoded protein is CASSQRNQRGEQFF.

This chain links TRBV7-8 with TRBJ1-4, with 9 bases lining up with TRBD1. The CDR3 sequence is 15 residues long. With V trimmed by 4 bases and J by 11 bases, 11 bases remained unmatched. Germline V lookup: CDR1 SGHVS, CDR2 FQNEAQ. In DNA, the CDR3 is TGTGCCAGCAGCTCGACGGGACAGGGACTCTTGAAACTGTTTTTT. Its protein product is CASSSTGQGLLKLFF.

V is TRBV28 and J is TRBJ2-6, with 10 bases that match TRBD1. The CDR3 contains 17 residues. V lost 7 bases, J lost 4 bases, and 10 bases stayed unmatched. Germline lookup yields CDR1 MDHEN and CDR2 SYDVKM. CDR3 residues: CASNPTGTGAGANVLTF. DNA of the CDR3: TGTGCCAGCAACCCTACCGGGACAGGGGCCGGGGCCAACGTCCTGACTTTC.

This chain links TRBV13 with TRBJ1-2; D perhaps matches TRBD1 (5 bases). The CDR3 is 13 amino acids. Germline V gene sequence: CDR1 PRHDT, CDR2 FYEKMQ (reference sequence). Between the trimmed V and J ends, which lost 3 bases and 7 bases, there was a span of 12 bases. CDR3 loop: CASSLLAGGGYTF. The DNA of the CDR3 is TGTGCCAGCAGCTTGCTTGCGGGGGGTGGCTACACCTTC.